The sequence of this T cell receptor (beta chain) was determined in a study of cytomegalovirus exposure and HLA in healthy donors. Across the study: HLA-typed donors were the source of about 85 million unique TCRs, which an early data release held.

V lost 3 bases and J lost 2, with 8 bases in between. The CDR3 covers 13 residues. Per germline, CDR1 SGDLS and CDR2 YYNGEE. Study-wide results and limits: In an earlier analysis, productive rearrangement rates for most beta V segments clustered near 87% or 30%. A later analysis linked a missense variant in DCLRE1C to the trimming of TCR beta V and J genes. The authors later found most CMV-associated TCR beta chains appeared HLA-restricted.

To note about this clone: The antigen is unknown.

Both 60 Vbeta primers and 13 Jbeta primers went into the PCR. Method: immunoSEQ multiplex PCR; TCRdb's copy keeps in-frame clones and lacks some. The sample has some 150,000 clones, over 60% seen once. The chain is built from TRBV9 and TRBJ1-1, with unresolved D. What was sequenced was PBMCs. The origin of this receptor is a woman in her 30s in good health and CMV-seronegative. CDR3 loop: CASSAGSNTEAFF. In DNA form, the CDR3 reads TGTGCCAGCAGCGCAGGATCTAACACTGAAGCTTTCTTT.